This TCR beta chain was documented in a study of T cell responses to AZD1222 COVID-19 vaccine. Study-wide results and limits: Sampling captured repertoires only after the peak T cell response. Vaccine-related CD4 TCRs covered spike, predominating at 160-218 and 743-854.

Generated by immunoSEQ multiplex PCR, the TCRdb table keeps only in-frame clones and is missing some. The table has about 120,000 clones, about 90% seen once. Notes on this clone: Its antigen is not identified.

This CDR3 region has 15 residues. Germline CDR1 and CDR2: SNHLY and FYNNEI. V lost 8 bases to trimming and J lost 3 bases, with 18 bases between them. The sample consisted of peripheral blood, taken 28 days after the second AZD1222 dose. J is TRBJ2-3 and V is TRBV2, with D possibly matching TRBD1 (7 bases). This sequence was found in an adult who received the AZD1222 COVID-19 vaccine. The CDR3 region is CASRLRDSRTDTQYF. CDR3 nucleotides: TGTGCCAGCCGTCTGCGGGACAGTCGGACAGATACGCAGTATTTT.